The 28 T cell receptor beta chains below were found in one sample sequenced in a study of blood T cells in healthy people across ages. A second roughly 6 to 12 cycle PCR used barcoded and J-beta primers. TCRdb ran MiXCR on the 5' RACE reads and lists one entry per CDR3 protein. This repertoire shows approximately 800,000 distinct CDR3 sequences, 35% to 60% found once; its top ten account for over 15%. The sequenced sample consisted of blood. These receptor sequences come from a man older than 75 in good health.

The rearrangement links TRBV6-2 or TRBV6-3 to TRBJ2-2; D tentatively fits TRBD1 or TRBD2 (5 bases each). Germline V gene sequence: CDR1 MNHEY, CDR2 SVGEGT. Trimming took off 7 bases at V and 0 bases at J, with 12 bases between the two ends. The CDR3 contains 15 residues. The CDR3 region has the DNA TGTGCCAGCAAATCCGGGACCACGAACACCGGGGAGCTGTTTTTT. It specifies CASKSGTTNTGELFF.

This clonotype was counted a single time. V and J are TRBV24-1 and TRBJ2-7; D is ambiguous. The end of the DNA is better explained by TRBJ2-4, so the J call may be wrong. This CDR3 contains 12 residues. Germline CDR1 reads KGHDR; CDR2 reads SFDVKD. The CDR3 DNA reads TGTGCCACCAGTGATCGTCAAAACATTCAGTACTTC. Its translation is CATSDRQNIQYF.

This clonotype was observed a few times. The chain recombines TRBV6-5 with TRBJ2-5; D ambiguous. Germline V gene data show CDR1 as MNHEY and CDR2 as SVGAGI. The CDR3 contains 15 residues. The V end lost 6 bases, the J end lost 1 base, and 15 bases lay between the germline ends. The CDR3 DNA follows: TGTGCCAGCAGCTCCCATTTGTCCGCCCAAGAGACCCAGTACTTC. Translated, it gives CASSSHLSAQETQYF.

This clonotype was observed a handful of times. The rearrangement links TRBV9 to TRBJ2-7; 11 bases are shared with TRBD1. CDR1 SGDLS and CDR2 YYNGEE come from the germline V gene. The CDR3 totals 15 residues. J was trimmed by 3 bases and V by 2 bases; bases with no gene match: 4. The CDR3 is CASSVGQGALYEQYF. CDR3 sequence (DNA): TGTGCCAGCAGCGTTGGACAGGGGGCTCTCTACGAGCAGTACTTC.

A word on this clonotype: One junction end disagrees with the germline gene, perhaps due to a read error. V usage is TRBV7-2 and J usage is TRBJ2-3; TRBD2 aligns across 12 bases. The germline V gene has CDR1 SGHTA and CDR2 FQGNSA. CDR3 size: 16 residues. DNA of the CDR3: TGTGCCAGCAGCTTTTCTAGCGGGAGGGCCGGAGATGCGCAGTATTTT. This translates into CASSFSSGRAGDAQYF. Complete variable domain (other parts from reference TRBV7-2 and TRBJ2-3): GAGVSQSPSNKVTEKGKDVELRCDPISGHTALYWYRQSLGQGLEFLIYFQGNSAPDKSGLPSDRFSAERTGGSVSTLTIQRTQQEDSAVYLCASSFSSGRAGDAQYFGPGTRLTVL.

V usage is TRBV20-1 and J usage is TRBJ1-1; D may be TRBD1 (5 bases). The CDR3 length is 14 residues. Per germline, CDR1 DFQATT and CDR2 SNEGSKA (reference sequence). Trimming took 0 bases from V and 4 from J, leaving 12 bases between them. CDR3 DNA sequence: TGCAGTGCTAGAGAGAGGGGCCTGGGCACTGAAGCTTTCTTT. It is translated as CSARERGLGTEAFF.

For this clonotype: This CDR3 fails to terminate in the conserved phenylalanine or tryptophan, so it likely reflects a read error. The rearrangement uses TRBV10-3 and TRBJ2-7, with 8 positions matching TRBD1. Germline lookup yields CDR1 ENHRY and CDR2 SYGVKD. V trimming: 4 bases; J trimming: 6 bases; junction bases outside the gene matches: 8. The CDR3 runs to 14 residues. CDR3 sequence (DNA): TGTGCCATCAGTGCCGGGGGACAGGCTGGCGAGCAGTACATC. It translates to CAISAGGQAGEQYI.

This rearrangement joins TRBV2 to TRBJ2-1; TRBD2 matches at 10 bases. Germline CDR1 SNHLY, CDR2 FYNNEI. The trim removed 6 bases at V and 6 bases at J, leaving 5 bases unmatched. The CDR3 sequence is 14 residues long. CDR3 region: CASRPGLALNEQFF. CDR3 nucleotide sequence: TGTGCCAGCAGGCCGGGACTAGCGCTCAATGAGCAGTTCTTC.

The chain employs TRBV15 and TRBJ2-3, with 10 nucleotides matching TRBD2. Germline V gives CDR1 LNHNV, CDR2 YYDKDF (reference sequence). The CDR3 is made up of 18 amino acids. Trimming took 3 bases from V and 2 from J; bases not matched to a gene: 11. The chain's CDR3 is CATSRIPSGTSATDTQYF. CDR3 nucleotides: TGTGCCACCAGCAGGATACCCTCGGGGACTAGCGCCACAGATACGCAGTATTTT.

This chain links TRBV29-1 with TRBJ2-3; the D gene is possibly TRBD2 (7 bases). Germline-derived CDR1 and CDR2 are SQVTM and ANQGSEA. Trimming took off 7 bases at V and 2 bases at J, with 16 bases between the two ends. The CDR3 runs 14 residues. The CDR3 DNA reads as TGCAGCGCCGAGGGGGGGACTCCCACAGATACGCAGTATTTT. Translated: CSAEGGTPTDTQYF.

The rearrangement uses TRBV20-1 and TRBJ1-6; 7 nucleotides line up with TRBD1. V shed 6 bases and J 0 bases; nucleotides not matched to a gene: 8. This CDR3 spans 16 amino acids. Germline V gene sequence: CDR1 DFQATT, CDR2 SNEGSKA (reference sequence). The CDR3 region has the DNA TGCAGTGCCTGGGACAGCCTGAGCTCCTATAATTCACCCCTCCACTTT. Protein product: CSAWDSLSSYNSPLHF.

Turning to this clonotype: With a much larger clone just one base away, this may be a read error. In nucleotides, the CDR3 is TGTGCCAGCAGTGCAGCGGGAGTGACCACAGATACGCAGTATTTT. Translating it yields CASSAAGVTTDTQYF. V gene TRBV12-3 or TRBV12-4 combines with J gene TRBJ2-3; 8 nucleotides align to TRBD2. CDR3 length: 15 residues. V was pared by 5 bases and J by 2 bases, with 6 bases of the junction left unmatched.

Concerning this clonotype itself: Possible read error: a much larger clone is one base away. The V call is TRBV10-1, the J call TRBJ2-3; 16 nucleotides match TRBD2. The CDR3 is made up of 18 amino acids. Germline-derived CDR1 and CDR2 are WNHNN and SYGVQD (reference sequence). Trimming took 11 bases from V and 1 from J; bases not matched to a gene: 12. CDR3 sequence: CAGGPGTSGRAGTDTQYF. For the CDR3, the DNA is TGCGCCGGCGGCCCAGGGACTAGCGGGAGGGCCGGCACAGATACGCAGTATTTT.

The J gene is TRBJ1-1, the V gene TRBV10-3; no clear D gene. This CDR3 has 13 amino acids. Germline V gives CDR1 ENHRY, CDR2 SYGVKD. V was trimmed by 4 bases and J by 5 bases, leaving 11 bases between them. Here the CDR3 DNA reads TGTGCCATCAGTGGGGATCTTGGGACTGAAGCTTTCTTT. The encoded protein is CAISGDLGTEAFF.

This clonotype appeared a single time. V and J are TRBV20-1 and TRBJ2-7; the D is unclear. This CDR3 has 11 amino acids. The V gene's germline CDR1 is DFQATT and CDR2 SNEGSKA (reference sequence). Trimming removed 6 bases from V and 3 bases from J, with 9 bases in between. The CDR3 region is CSAPNHYEQYF. CDR3 nucleotides: TGCAGTGCCCCAAATCACTACGAGCAGTACTTC.

This CDR3 reads CASTTTGADSPLHF. CDR3 coding DNA: TGTGCCAGCACCACGACAGGGGCCGATTCACCCCTCCACTTT. The chain employs TRBV25-1 and TRBJ1-6, with TRBD1 matching over 8 bases. Germline CDR1 reads MGHDK; CDR2 reads SYGVNS. Germline trimming cut 7 bases from V and 8 bases from J; bases unmatched to any gene: 7. The CDR3 length is 14 residues. Variable domain in full (rest from reference TRBV25-1 and TRBJ1-6): EADIYQTPRYLVIGTGKKITLECSQTMGHDKMYWYQQDPGMELHLIHYSYGVNSTEKGDLSSESTVSRIRTEHFPLTLESARPSHTSQYLCASTTTGADSPLHFGNGTRLTVT.

This chain joins TRBV29-1 and TRBJ2-5, with TRBD1 matching 8 bases. The J call is in doubt because the DNA end fits TRBJ2-7 better. The CDR3 runs 14 residues. The germline V gene encodes CDR1 SQVTM and CDR2 ANQGSEA. CDR3 DNA sequence: TGCAGCGTGGCCTCAAGGACAGGGATTTACGAGCAGTACTTC. Protein sequence: CSVASRTGIYEQYF.

In this sample, this clonotype turned up a few times. This chain uses TRBV27 with TRBJ2-5; D possibly corresponds to TRBD1 (5 bases). V dropped 2 bases and J dropped 4 bases, with 11 bases sitting between them. The CDR3 loop spans 14 amino acids. CDR1 is MNHEY and CDR2 is SMNVEV in the germline V gene (reference sequence). CDR3 loop: CASSLLRAGETQYF. The CDR3 DNA reads TGTGCCAGCAGTTTACTCAGGGCCGGAGAGACCCAGTACTTC.

CDR3 sequence reads: CASSPSDRPEETQYF. CDR3 bases: TGTGCCAGCAGCCCCTCCGACAGGCCCGAAGAGACCCAGTACTTC. The chain employs TRBV7-9 and TRBJ2-5; perhaps TRBD1 as D (6 bases). The CDR3 runs to 15 residues. Germline V gene lookup returns CDR1 SEHNR and CDR2 FQNEAQ (reference sequence). V dropped 5 bases and J dropped 3 bases, with 16 bases sitting between them.

This clonotype was observed a few times. The CDR3 DNA follows: TGTGCCAGCAGCTCCAGGGTCGGAGCGGGTTCACCCCTCCACTTT. Its protein product is CASSSRVGAGSPLHF. The chain couples TRBV7-3 to TRBJ1-6; possible D gene TRBD1, 5 bases. V lost 4 bases and J lost 9, with 16 bases in between. The CDR3 loop spans 15 amino acids. From germline, CDR1 is SGHTA and CDR2 FQGTGA.

The chain employs TRBV19 and TRBJ2-5, with D perhaps TRBD2 (6 bases). Between the trimmed V and J ends, which lost 6 bases and 1 base, there was a span of 9 bases. Germline values: CDR1 LNHDA, CDR2 SQIVND (reference sequence). This CDR3 contains 13 residues. CDR3 protein: CASSGSGQETQYF. CDR3 bases: TGTGCCAGTAGCGGGAGCGGCCAAGAGACCCAGTACTTC.

This clonotype was seen repeatedly, ten times or more. This chain links TRBV5-1 with TRBJ2-7; 11 bases fit TRBD1. The CDR3 is 13 residues long. V lost 4 bases to trimming and J lost 6 bases; unmatched junction nucleotides: 3. Per the germline V gene, CDR1 is SGHRS and CDR2 is YFSETQ. The CDR3 reads CASSVDRGREQYF. For the CDR3, the DNA is TGCGCCAGCAGCGTGGACAGGGGGCGCGAGCAGTACTTC.

This clonotype was seen repeatedly, ten times or more. The chain recombines TRBV10-3 with TRBJ1-5; 7 nucleotides match TRBD1. The CDR3 extends over 16 amino acids. Unmatched junction bases numbered 7, after V lost 2 bases and J lost 3 bases. CDR1 and CDR2 (germline): ENHRY, SYGVKD. The CDR3 region has the DNA TGTGCCATCAGTGAGACCTCGACAGGGTCCAATCAGCCCCAGCATTTT. Protein: CAISETSTGSNQPQHF.

The rearrangement links TRBV12-3 or TRBV12-4 to TRBJ2-5; 7 positions match TRBD2. CDR3 size: 14 residues. With 3 bases clipped from V and 9 bases from J, the junction kept 10 bases outside the gene matches. Here the CDR3 reads CASSLTSPREPQYF. Written as DNA, the CDR3 is TGTGCCAGCAGTTTGACTAGCCCCCGCGAGCCCCAGTACTTC.

The chain couples TRBV20-1 to TRBJ2-4, with D perhaps matching TRBD2 (5 bases). The J call is uncertain, as TRBJ2-7 better fits the DNA end. Germline CDR1 and CDR2: DFQATT and SNEGSKA (reference sequence). This CDR3 comprises 13 residues. CDR3 sequence reads: CSARRAEAYEQYF. The CDR3, as DNA: TGCAGTGCACGACGAGCGGAAGCCTACGAGCAGTACTTC.

The chain has TRBV27 and TRBJ1-2, with unresolved D. Germline V gene sequence: CDR1 MNHEY, CDR2 SMNVEV (reference sequence). V was clipped by 0 bases and J by 8 bases, with 10 bases between them. CDR3 length: 13 residues. CDR3 loop: CASSLSGFGGYTF. The CDR3, as DNA: TGTGCCAGCAGTTTATCTGGGTTTGGGGGCTACACCTTC.

In this sample, this clonotype turned up many times. The chain employs TRBV18 and TRBJ2-5; D could derive from TRBD1 or TRBD2 (5 bases each). Trimming shortened V by 6 bases and J by 3 bases, and 5 bases separated the two germline ends. Germline CDR1 and CDR2: KGHSH and LQKENI. The CDR3 spans 11 residues. The CDR3 DNA reads TGTGCCAGCTCGGGGGAAGAGACCCAGTACTTC. This sequence encodes CASSGEETQYF.

The rearrangement links TRBV6-1 to TRBJ2-1, with D possibly TRBD2 on 5 matching bases. The germline V gene has CDR1 MNHNS and CDR2 SASEGT. The CDR3 sequence is 12 residues long. Trimming stripped 3 bases from V and 10 bases from J, with 10 bases between. The CDR3 protein is CASSEGSYEQFF. The CDR3 nucleotides are TGTGCCAGCAGTGAGGGGAGCTACGAGCAGTTCTTC.